Described below is a single T cell receptor beta chain sequence and its context. The repertoire was sequenced with immunoSEQ multiplex PCR; TCRdb's copy has only in-frame clones and lacks some. The sample consists of roughly 81,000 clones, approximately 85% of them appearing once. The data were obtained in a study of blood T cell repertoires in COVID-19. Looking at the study overall: Some COVID-19 samples were acute and others convalescent; all came from the United States, Italy and Spain.

V lost 8 bases to trimming and J lost 2 bases, with 12 bases between them. This CDR3 region has 14 residues. Germline V gene data show CDR1 as SGHVS and CDR2 as FNYEAQ. The chain has TRBV7-6 and TRBJ1-4; TRBD1 is a possible D gene (6 bases). Material: peripheral blood. The sequence derives from a woman of 80 years or more with COVID-19, enrolled during active disease. In DNA, the CDR3 is TGTGCCAGCGGCAACAGGGCTACTAATGAAAAACTGTTTTTT. Protein sequence: CASGNRATNEKLFF.